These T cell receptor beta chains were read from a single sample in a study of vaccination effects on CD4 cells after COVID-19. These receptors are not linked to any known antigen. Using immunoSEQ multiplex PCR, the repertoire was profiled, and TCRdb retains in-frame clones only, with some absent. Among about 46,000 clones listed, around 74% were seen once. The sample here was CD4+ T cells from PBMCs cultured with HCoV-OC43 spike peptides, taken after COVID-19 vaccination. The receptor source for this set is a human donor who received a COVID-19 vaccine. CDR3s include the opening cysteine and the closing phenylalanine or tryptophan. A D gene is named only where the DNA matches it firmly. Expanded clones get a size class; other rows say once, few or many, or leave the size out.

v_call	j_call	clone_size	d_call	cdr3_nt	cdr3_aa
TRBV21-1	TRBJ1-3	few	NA	TGTGCCAGCAGCCCTTTCGGATACACCATATATTTT	CASSPFGYTIYF
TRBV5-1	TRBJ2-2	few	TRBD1	TGCGCCAGCAGCTTTCAACAGGGGTCCGGGGAGCTGTTTTTT	CASSFQQGSGELFF
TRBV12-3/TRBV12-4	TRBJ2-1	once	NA	TGTGCCAGCAGTTTACGCAGGGACAATGAGCAGTTCTTC	CASSLRRDNEQFF
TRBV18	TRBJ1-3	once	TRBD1	TGTGCCAGCTCACCCAGGGACAGCTCTGGAAACACCATATATTTT	CASSPRDSSGNTIYF
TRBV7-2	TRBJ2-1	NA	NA	TGTGCCAGCTCCCCTATACCAGGGTGGGTCAATGAGCAGTTCTTC	CASSPIPGWVNEQFF
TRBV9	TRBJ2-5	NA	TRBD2	TGTGCCAGCAGCTATGGGACTAGCGGGAAAGAGACCCAGTACTTC	CASSYGTSGKETQYF
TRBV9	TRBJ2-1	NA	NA	TGTGCCAGCGATAGGGGACTGTCCTACAATGAGCAGTTCTTC	CASDRGLSYNEQFF
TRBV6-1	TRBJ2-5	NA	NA	TGTGCCAGCAGTGAAGGAGCAGCTGGAGAGACCCAGTACTTC	CASSEGAAGETQYF
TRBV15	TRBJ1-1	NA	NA	TGTGCCACCAGCAGCCAGGATAGCTGGCCCACTGAAGCTTTCTTT	CATSSQDSWPTEAFF
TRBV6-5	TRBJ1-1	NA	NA	TGTGCCGCCAGGGATTCTGAAGCTTTCTTT	CAARDSEAFF
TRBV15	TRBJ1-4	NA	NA	TGTGCCACCAGCAGAGATATGCGTAATGAAAAACTGTTTTTT	CATSRDMRNEKLFF
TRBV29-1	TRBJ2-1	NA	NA	TGCAGCGTTCTTTTTCGTCTCAACGTGGTCTCCTACAATGAGCAGTTCTTC	CSVLFRLNVVSYNEQFF
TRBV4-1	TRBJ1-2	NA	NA	TGCGCCAGCAGCCAAGATCAGGACATCACGCTCTATGGCTACACCTTC	CASSQDQDITLYGYTF
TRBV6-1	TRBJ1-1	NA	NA	TGTGCCAGCAGTGATCGGAGAAACACTGAAGCTTTCTTT	CASSDRRNTEAFF
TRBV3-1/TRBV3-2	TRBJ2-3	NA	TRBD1	TGTGCCAGCAGCTTACGCAAAGGGGGCATAGCGACTAGCACAGATACGCAGTATTTT	CASSLRKGGIATSTDTQYF
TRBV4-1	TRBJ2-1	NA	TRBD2	TGCGCCAGCAGCCAGAGACTAGCGGGAGCATTCAATGAGCAGTTCTTC	CASSQRLAGAFNEQFF
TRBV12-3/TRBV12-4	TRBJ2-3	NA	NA	TGTGCCAGCAGTGCAACAGATACGCAGTATTTT	CASSATDTQYF
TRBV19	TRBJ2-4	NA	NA	TGTGCCAGTAGTCCCCCGGGGGTATATGGGGCCAAAAACATTCAGTACTTC	CASSPPGVYGAKNIQYF
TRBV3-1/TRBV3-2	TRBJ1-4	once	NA	TGTGCCAGCAGCCAGGTGGTAGGCCGGATTAATGAAAAACTGTTTTTT	CASSQVVGRINEKLFF
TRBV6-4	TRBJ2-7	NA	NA	TGTGCCAGCAGTGACTCGAGGCGAGGCGGATCCTACGTGGAGCAGTACTTC	CASSDSRRGGSYVEQYF
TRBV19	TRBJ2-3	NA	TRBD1	TGTGCCAGTAACGACAGGGGGTTCAGCACAGATACGCAGTATTTT	CASNDRGFSTDTQYF
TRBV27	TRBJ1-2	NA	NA	TGTGCCAGCAGTCCCCGGGACACCCGGGGCGGCTATGGCTACACCTTC	CASSPRDTRGGYGYTF
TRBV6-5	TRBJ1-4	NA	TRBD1	TGTGCCAGCAGTCTCAAGGGGACAGGGCTGAAAAAACTGTTTTTT	CASSLKGTGLKKLFF
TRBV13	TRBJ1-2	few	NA	TGTGCCAGCAGCTTATCCAGACCCTCCTATGGCTACACCTTC	CASSLSRPSYGYTF
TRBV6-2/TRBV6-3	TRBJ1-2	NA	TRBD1	TGTGCCAGCAGTTACCGCTACGGGACAGCTAACTATGGCTACACCTTC	CASSYRYGTANYGYTF
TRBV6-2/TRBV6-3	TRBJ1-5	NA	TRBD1	TGTGCCAGCAGTTACTCGACTGGGGCACAGGGGAATCAGCCCCAGCATTTT	CASSYSTGAQGNQPQHF
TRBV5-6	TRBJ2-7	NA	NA	TGTGCCAGCATGCGGAGGGGGACCTCCTACGAGCAGTACTTC	CASMRRGTSYEQYF
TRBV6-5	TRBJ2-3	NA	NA	TGTGCCAGCAGTTATGAGCGACAGACAGATACGCAGTATTTT	CASSYERQTDTQYF
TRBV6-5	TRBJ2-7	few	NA	TGTGCCAGCAGTACCGGGATCTCCTACGAGCAGTACTTC	CASSTGISYEQYF
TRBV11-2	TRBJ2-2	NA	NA	TGTGCCAGCAGCTTAGTTGGGGTCACCGGGGAGCTGTTTTTT	CASSLVGVTGELFF
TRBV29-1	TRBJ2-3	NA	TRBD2	TGCAGCGTTGGCGGTAGCGGGGGGGGCACAGATACGCAGTATTTT	CSVGGSGGGTDTQYF
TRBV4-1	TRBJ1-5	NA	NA	TGCGCCAGCAGCCAAATATTCCGGGGGGAACGGAATCAGCCCCAGCATTTT	CASSQIFRGERNQPQHF
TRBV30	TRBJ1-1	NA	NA	TGTGCCTGGAGTGCCTTGATGGTAAACACTGAAGCTTTCTTT	CAWSALMVNTEAFF
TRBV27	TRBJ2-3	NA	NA	TGTGCCAGCAGGAATAGGGGGGGGGTGCTTACGCAGTATTTT	CASRNRGGVLTQYF
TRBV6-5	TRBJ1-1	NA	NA	TGTGCCAGCAGTAGGATAGCCACAGGGAACACTGAAGCTTTCTTT	CASSRIATGNTEAFF